The entry that follows covers one TCR beta chain sequence. Its specific antigen is unknown. Base qualities are not provided; no much larger clone lies one nucleotide away. The data belong to a study of T-cell memory formation after mild COVID-19 (dated by TCRdb to the early 2020s). With regard to the full study: Most TCR sequence clusters were specific to one of the two donors. T-cell clones expanding and contracting after mild COVID-19 in two donors were tracked by longitudinal TCRalpha and TCRbeta repertoire sequencing. The cohort comprised two young, previously healthy adult volunteers, one female and one male. What the research found in general, with its limitations: Clones contracting from day 15 to 85 had balanced CD4/CD8 phenotypes, while a second wave expanding from day 15 to 37 was biased towards CD4+. Contracting CD4+ clones turned up mainly in the CM and EM memory subsets, whereas EMRA was where CD8+ clones were enriched. The study covered only a couple of mild cases, and larger cohorts including severe cases with pre-infection samples were considered necessary. Some responding clones were detected in pre-infection memory, suggesting pre-existing cross-reactive memory T cells joined the SARS-CoV-2 response. SARS-CoV-2 specificity was not confirmed for the second-wave clones peaking on day 37.

CDR1 and CDR2 are drawn from the germline V gene: ENHRY, SYGVKD. The germline V and J ends show losses of 4 bases and 4 bases respectively, and no gene match explains 10 bases of the junction. There are 16 amino acids in the CDR3, from cysteine to phenylalanine inclusive. The entry retains the CDR3 DNA only, 48 bases that are in frame from base 1. Ficoll-Paque density gradient centrifugation was used to isolate PBMCs. Sequenced on an Illumina NovaSeq 6000. TCRalpha and TCRbeta cDNA libraries were constructed by 5'RACE with constant-segment primers, with sample barcodes and unique molecular identifiers being introduced. Trizol reagent was used to extract RNA from every sample. Libraries were amplified in two PCR steps, with a second sample barcode and Illumina TruSeq adapters added in the second step. Libraries were sequenced on an Illumina NovaSeq with 2 x 150 bp paired-end reads. The paper's processing steps were these. Reads were demultiplexed and collapsed into UMI-guided consensus sequences with migec v1.2.7. Using mixcr v2.1.11, the UMI consensuses were aligned to TRA and TRB V and J templates and assembled into clonotypes. Clonotypes were classified as expanded or contracted when called significant by both edgeR and NoisET, with noise models trained on biological replicates. For edgeR calls, the thresholds were a false discovery rate-adjusted p below 0.01 and a log2 fold-change of 1. As an exploratory analysis of dynamics, max-normalized trajectories of the 1000 most abundant clonotypes were examined with PCA combined with hierarchical clustering. Separately sequenced CD4+ and CD8+ repertoires were used to assign a CD4 or CD8 phenotype to each responding clone. Clones were called with MiXCR by TCRdb after fastp trimmed the public reads at Q25, and only in-frame beta chains were retained. Each CDR3 protein appears once, grouped with its most common genes and DNA. These V and J calls originate from TCRdb's pipeline instead of the authors' own analysis. This sample gives under 70,000 distinct CDR3 sequences in total; over 8.5% of them show up just once. About 1.1% of the sample comes from the top ten.

Input material: PBMCs or a T cell subset sorted from them (not recorded which). The sequence is built from TRBV10-3 and TRBJ2-5, with 9 bases aligning to TRBD2. The TCR was taken from a man younger than 30 who had mild COVID-19 (a few samples of this study predate the infection). The sample titles of this study are shuffled in the database, so cell type and time point are left out; the donor was told from shared clones. The bases read TGTGCCATCAGTGCCGAAAAGACTAGCGGAGGAGAGACCCAGTACTTC. Its product reads: CAISAEKTSGGETQYF.